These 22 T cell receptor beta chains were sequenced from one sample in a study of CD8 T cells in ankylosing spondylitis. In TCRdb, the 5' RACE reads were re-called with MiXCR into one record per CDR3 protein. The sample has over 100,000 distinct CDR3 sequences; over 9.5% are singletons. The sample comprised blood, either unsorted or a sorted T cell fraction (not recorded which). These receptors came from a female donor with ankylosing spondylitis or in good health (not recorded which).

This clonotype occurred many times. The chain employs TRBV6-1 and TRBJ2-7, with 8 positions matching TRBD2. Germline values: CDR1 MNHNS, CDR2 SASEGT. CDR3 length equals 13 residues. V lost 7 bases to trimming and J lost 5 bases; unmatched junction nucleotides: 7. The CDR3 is CASTGTRDHEQYF. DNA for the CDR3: TGTGCCAGCACCGGGACTAGAGACCACGAGCAGTACTTC.

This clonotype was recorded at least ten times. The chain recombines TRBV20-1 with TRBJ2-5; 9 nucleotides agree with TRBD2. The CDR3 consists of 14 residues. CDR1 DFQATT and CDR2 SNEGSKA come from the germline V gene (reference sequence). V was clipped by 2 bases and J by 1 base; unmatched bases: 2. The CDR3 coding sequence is TGCAGTGCTAGAAGGACTAGCGCCCAAGAGACCCAGTACTTC. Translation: CSARRTSAQETQYF.

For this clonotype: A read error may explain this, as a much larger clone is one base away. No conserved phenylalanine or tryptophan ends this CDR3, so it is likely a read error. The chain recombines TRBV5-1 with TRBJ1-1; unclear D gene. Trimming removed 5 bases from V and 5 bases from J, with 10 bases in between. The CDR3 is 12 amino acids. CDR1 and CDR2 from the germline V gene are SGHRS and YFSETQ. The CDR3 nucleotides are TGCGCCAGCAGGGAGGTAAATACTGAAGCTTTCCTT. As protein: CASREVNTEAFL.

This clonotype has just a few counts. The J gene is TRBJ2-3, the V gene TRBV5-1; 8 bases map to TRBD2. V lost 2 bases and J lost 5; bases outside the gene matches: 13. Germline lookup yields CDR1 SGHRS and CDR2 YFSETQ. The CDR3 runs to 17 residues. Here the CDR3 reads CASSLRPGRAEIDTQYF. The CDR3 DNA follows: TGCGCCAGCAGCTTACGTCCCGGGAGGGCCGAGATAGATACGCAGTATTTT.

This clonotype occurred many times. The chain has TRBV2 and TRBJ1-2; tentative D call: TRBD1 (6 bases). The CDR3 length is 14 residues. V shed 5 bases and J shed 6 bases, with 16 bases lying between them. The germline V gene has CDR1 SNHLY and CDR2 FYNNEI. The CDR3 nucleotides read TGTGCCAGCAGTAAAGAACAGGGTCCCCATGGCTACACCTTC. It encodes CASSKEQGPHGYTF. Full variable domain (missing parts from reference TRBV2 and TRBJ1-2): EPEVTQTPSHQVTQMGQEVILRCVPISNHLYFYWYRQILGQKVEFLVSFYNNEISEKSEIFDDQFSVERPDGSNFTLKIRSTKLEDSAMYFCASSKEQGPHGYTFGSGTRLTVV.

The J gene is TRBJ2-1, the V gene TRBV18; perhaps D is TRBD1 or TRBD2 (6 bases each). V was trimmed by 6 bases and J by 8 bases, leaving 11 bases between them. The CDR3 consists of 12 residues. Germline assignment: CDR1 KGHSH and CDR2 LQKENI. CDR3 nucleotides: TGTGCCAGCTCCCTAGGGGGGTATGAGCAGTTCTTC. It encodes CASSLGGYEQFF.

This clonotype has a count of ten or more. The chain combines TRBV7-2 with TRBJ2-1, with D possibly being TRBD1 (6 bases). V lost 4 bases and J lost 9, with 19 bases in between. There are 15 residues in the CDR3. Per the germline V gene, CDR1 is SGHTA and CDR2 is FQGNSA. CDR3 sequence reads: CASSWDGTPGREQFF. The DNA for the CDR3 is TGTGCCAGCAGCTGGGATGGGACACCCGGACGTGAGCAGTTCTTC.

CDR3 in amino acids: CASSFRTRFSGANVLTF. The CDR3 coding sequence is TGTGCCAGCAGCTTTCGGACCAGGTTCTCTGGGGCCAACGTCCTGACTTTC. This chain links TRBV7-2 with TRBJ2-6; D is unclear. The CDR3 covers 17 residues. V lost 3 bases to trimming and J lost 0 bases, with 12 bases between them. Per the germline V gene, CDR1 is SGHTA and CDR2 is FQGNSA.

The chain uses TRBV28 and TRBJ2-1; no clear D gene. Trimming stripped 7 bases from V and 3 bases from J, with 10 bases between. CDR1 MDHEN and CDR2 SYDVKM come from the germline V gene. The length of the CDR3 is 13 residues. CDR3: CASTSPLYNEQFF. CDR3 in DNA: TGTGCCAGCACCTCCCCCCTCTACAATGAGCAGTTCTTC. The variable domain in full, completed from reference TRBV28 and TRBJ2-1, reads DVKVTQSSRYLVKRTGEKVFLECVQDMDHENMFWYRQDPGLGLRLIYFSYDVKMKEKGDIPEGYSVSREKKERFSLILESASTNQTSMYLCASTSPLYNEQFFGPGTRLTVL.

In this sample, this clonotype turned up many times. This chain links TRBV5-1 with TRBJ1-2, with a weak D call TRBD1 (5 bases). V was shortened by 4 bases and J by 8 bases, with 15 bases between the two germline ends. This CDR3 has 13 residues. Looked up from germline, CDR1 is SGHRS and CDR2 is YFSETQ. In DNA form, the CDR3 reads TGCGCCAGCAGCCGAGACCAGACAGACGGCTACACCTTC. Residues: CASSRDQTDGYTF.

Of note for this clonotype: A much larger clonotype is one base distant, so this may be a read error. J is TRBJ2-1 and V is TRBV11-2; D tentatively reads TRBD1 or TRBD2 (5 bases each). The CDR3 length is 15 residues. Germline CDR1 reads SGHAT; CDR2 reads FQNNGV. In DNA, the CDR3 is TGTGCCAGCAGCTTCCGGGACGGATCCTACGATGAGCAGTTCTTC. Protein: CASSFRDGSYDEQFF. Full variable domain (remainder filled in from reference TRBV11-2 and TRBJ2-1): EAGVAQSPRYKIIEKRQSVAFWCNPISGHATLYWYQQILGQGPKLLIQFQNNGVVDDSQLPKDRFSAERLKGVDSTLKIQPAKLEDSAVYLCASSFRDGSYDEQFFGPGTRLTVL.

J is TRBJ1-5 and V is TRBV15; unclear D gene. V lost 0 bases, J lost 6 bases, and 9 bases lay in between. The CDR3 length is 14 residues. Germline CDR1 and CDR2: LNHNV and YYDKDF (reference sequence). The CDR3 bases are TGTGCCACCAGCAGAGAAGGGAGCCGTCAGCCCCAGCATTTT. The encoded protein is CATSREGSRQPQHF.

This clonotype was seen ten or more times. CDR3 residues: CASSSDRGYTF. CDR3 in DNA: TGTGCCAGCTCATCCGACAGGGGCTACACCTTC. The chain links TRBV18 to TRBJ1-2; TRBD1 might be the D (6 bases). The germline V and J ends were trimmed by 5 bases and 8 bases, with 9 bases remaining between them. Per the germline V gene, CDR1 is KGHSH and CDR2 is LQKENI. This CDR3 contains 11 residues. The full variable domain, in which reference TRBV18 and TRBJ1-2 provide the parts outside the CDR3, is NAGVMQNPRHLVRRRGQEARLRCSPMKGHSHVYWYRQLPEEGLKFMVYLQKENIIDESGMPKERFSAEFPKEGPSILRIQQVVRGDSAAYFCASSSDRGYTFGSGTRLTVV.

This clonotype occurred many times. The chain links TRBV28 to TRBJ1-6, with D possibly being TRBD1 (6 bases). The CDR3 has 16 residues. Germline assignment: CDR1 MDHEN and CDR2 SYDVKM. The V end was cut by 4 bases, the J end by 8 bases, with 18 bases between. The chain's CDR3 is CASSSTNRDADSPLHF. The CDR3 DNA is TGTGCCAGCAGTTCGACTAACAGGGACGCAGATTCACCCCTCCACTTT.

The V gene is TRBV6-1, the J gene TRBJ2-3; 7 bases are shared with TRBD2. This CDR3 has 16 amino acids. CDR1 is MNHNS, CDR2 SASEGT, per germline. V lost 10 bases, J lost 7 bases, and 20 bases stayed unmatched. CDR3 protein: CANREPGRAFEYTQYF. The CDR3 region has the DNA TGTGCCAACAGAGAGCCTGGGAGGGCTTTCGAATATACGCAGTATTTT.

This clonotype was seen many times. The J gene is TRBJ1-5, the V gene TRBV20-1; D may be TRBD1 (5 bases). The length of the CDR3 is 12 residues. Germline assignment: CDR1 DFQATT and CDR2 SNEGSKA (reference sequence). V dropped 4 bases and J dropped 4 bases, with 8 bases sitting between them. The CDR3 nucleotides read TGCAGTGCTATGACAGCGAATCAGCCCCAGCATTTT. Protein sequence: CSAMTANQPQHF.

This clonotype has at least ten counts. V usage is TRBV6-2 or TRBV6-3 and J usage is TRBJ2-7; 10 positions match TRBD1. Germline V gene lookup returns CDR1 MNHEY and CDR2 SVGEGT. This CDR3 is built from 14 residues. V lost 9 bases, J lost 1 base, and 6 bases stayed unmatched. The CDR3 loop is CASTPGQGSYEQYF. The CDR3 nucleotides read TGTGCCAGTACCCCGGGACAGGGGTCCTACGAGCAGTACTTC.

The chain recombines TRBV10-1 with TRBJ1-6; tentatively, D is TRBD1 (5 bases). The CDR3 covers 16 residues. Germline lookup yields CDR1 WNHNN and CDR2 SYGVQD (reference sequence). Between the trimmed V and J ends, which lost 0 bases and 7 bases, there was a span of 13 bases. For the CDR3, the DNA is TGCGCCAGCAGTGAGTCGACCCGGGACGGAAATTCACCCCTCCACTTT. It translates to CASSESTRDGNSPLHF.

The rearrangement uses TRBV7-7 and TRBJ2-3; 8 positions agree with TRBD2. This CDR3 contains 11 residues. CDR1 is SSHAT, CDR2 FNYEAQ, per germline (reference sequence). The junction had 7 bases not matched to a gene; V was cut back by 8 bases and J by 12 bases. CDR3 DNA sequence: TGTGCCAGCTACAGTAGCGGGAAACAGTATTTT. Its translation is CASYSSGKQYF. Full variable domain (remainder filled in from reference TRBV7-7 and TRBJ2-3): GAGVSQSPRYKVTKRGQDVTLRCDPISSHATLYWYQQALGQGPEFLTYFNYEAQPDKSGLPSDRFSAERPEGSISTLTIQRTEQRDSAMYRCASYSSGKQYFGPGTRLTVL.

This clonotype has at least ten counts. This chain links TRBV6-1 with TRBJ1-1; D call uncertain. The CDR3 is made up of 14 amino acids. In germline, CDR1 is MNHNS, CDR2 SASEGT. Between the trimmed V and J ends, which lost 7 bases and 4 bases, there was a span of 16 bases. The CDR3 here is CASTGNRGFTEAFF. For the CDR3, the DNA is TGTGCCAGCACGGGGAATAGAGGGTTCACTGAAGCTTTCTTT.

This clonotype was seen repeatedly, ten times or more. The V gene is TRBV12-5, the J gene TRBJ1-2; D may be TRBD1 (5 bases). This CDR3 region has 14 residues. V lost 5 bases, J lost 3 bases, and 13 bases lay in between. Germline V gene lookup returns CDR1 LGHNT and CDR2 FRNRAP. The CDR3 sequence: CASGVLGTDYGYTF. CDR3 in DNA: TGTGCTAGTGGTGTCCTCGGGACTGACTATGGCTACACCTTC.

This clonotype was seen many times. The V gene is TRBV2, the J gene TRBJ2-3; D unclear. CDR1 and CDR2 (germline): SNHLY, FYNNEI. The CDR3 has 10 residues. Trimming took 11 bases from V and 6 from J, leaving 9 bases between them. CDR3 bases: TGTGCCGGAAGAAGGGATACGCAGTATTTT. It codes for CAGRRDTQYF. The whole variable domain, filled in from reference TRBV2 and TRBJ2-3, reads EPEVTQTPSHQVTQMGQEVILRCVPISNHLYFYWYRQILGQKVEFLVSFYNNEISEKSEIFDDQFSVERPDGSNFTLKIRSTKLEDSAMYFCAGRRDTQYFGPGTRLTVL.